One sample yielded the 10 T cell receptor beta chains listed below, sequenced in a study of cytomegalovirus exposure and HLA in healthy donors. PCR was performed using 60 Vbeta and 13 Jbeta primers. Using immunoSEQ multiplex PCR, the repertoire was profiled, and TCRdb retains in-frame clones only, with some absent. The sample lists some 150,000 clones, roughly 82% occurring once. Sequencing was performed on PBMCs. These receptors all come from a man in his thirties or forties in good health and CMV-seropositive.

The gene calls are TRBV16 and TRBJ2-4, with 8 bases that match TRBD1. J gave up 8 bases and V 4 bases, and 4 bases lay outside the gene matches. The germline CDR1 and CDR2 sequences are KGHSY and FQNENV. The CDR3 loop spans 13 amino acids. The chain's CDR3 is CASSLDRGDIQYF. CDR3 nucleotide sequence: TGTGCCAGCAGCCTCGACAGGGGTGACATTCAGTACTTC.

The gene calls are TRBV6-4 and TRBJ2-7, with TRBD1 as a possible D gene (6 bases). Germline V gives CDR1 MRHNA, CDR2 SNTAGT. V was trimmed by 7 bases and J by 7 bases, leaving 17 bases between them. This CDR3 spans 13 amino acids. The CDR3 nucleotides read TGTGCCAGCAAGACACAGGGTTTGTGGGAGCAGTACTTC. Its translation is CASKTQGLWEQYF.

This chain links TRBV5-1 with TRBJ2-3, with TRBD1 matching 12 bases. The V gene's germline CDR1 is SGHRS and CDR2 YFSETQ. J gave up 4 bases and V 2 bases, and 5 bases lay outside the gene matches. This CDR3 has 16 residues. The CDR3 bases are TGCGCCAGCAGCTTCACGGGACAGGGGGCCGCAGATACGCAGTATTTT. Translating gives CASSFTGQGAADTQYF.

This chain connects TRBV6-1 to TRBJ1-4; D may be TRBD1 (6 bases). CDR1 and CDR2 from the germline V gene are MNHNS and SASEGT. V was trimmed by 4 bases and J by 5 bases, leaving 14 bases between them. The CDR3 sequence is 15 residues long. CDR3 bases: TGTGCCAGCAGTGTAGAACAGGGCCCAAATGAAAAACTGTTTTTT. It is translated as CASSVEQGPNEKLFF.

This clone has more than one count but fewer than ten. The V gene is TRBV18, the J gene TRBJ2-7; perhaps TRBD1 as D (5 bases). Trimming took 3 bases from V and 7 from J, leaving 19 bases between them. The CDR3 runs 15 residues. Germline values: CDR1 KGHSH, CDR2 LQKENI. As DNA, the CDR3 is TGTGCCAGCTCACCCCCCAGCGCAGGGTCGGAAGAGCAGTACTTC. The encoded protein is CASSPPSAGSEEQYF.

J is TRBJ1-2 and V is TRBV6-5; weak D call: TRBD1 (6 bases). V lost 4 bases and J 5 bases, leaving 14 bases between the germline ends. Germline V gene lookup returns CDR1 MNHEY and CDR2 SVGAGI. The CDR3 has 14 residues. The CDR3 region is CASSSSQGWYGYTF. In DNA form, the CDR3 reads TGTGCCAGCAGTTCTTCACAGGGTTGGTATGGCTACACCTTC.

This clone occurred a few times. The rearrangement joins TRBV6-5 to TRBJ2-7; D gene unclear. The CDR3 is 14 amino acids. Germline V gives CDR1 MNHEY, CDR2 SVGAGI. The V end was cut by 6 bases, the J end by 0 bases, with 12 bases between. As DNA, the CDR3 is TGTGCCAGCAGGGTTTTTATGAGCTCCTACGAGCAGTACTTC. Translation gives CASRVFMSSYEQYF.

The chain carries TRBV2 and TRBJ2-5; TRBD2 is a possible D gene (6 bases). The tail of the sequence fits TRBJ2-7 better, so the J call may be wrong. Looked up from germline, CDR1 is SNHLY and CDR2 is FYNNEI. There are 16 residues in the CDR3. The DNA of the CDR3 is TGTGCCAGCAAGGGGACTCTCGTAGGCCACTCCTACGAGCAGTACTTC. It encodes CASKGTLVGHSYEQYF.

The rearrangement joins TRBV5-8 to TRBJ1-6; unclear D gene. There are 15 residues in the CDR3. Between the trimmed V and J ends, which lost 0 bases and 6 bases, there was a span of 10 bases. Germline V lookup: CDR1 SGHTS, CDR2 YDEGEE. The CDR3 spells CASSLDSGFNSPLHF. The CDR3 nucleotides read TGTGCCAGCAGCTTGGATAGCGGATTTAATTCACCCCTCCACTTT.

This clone was detected once. Here the CDR3 reads CASSPPTNTEAFF. The DNA of the CDR3 is TGCGCCAGCAGCCCCCCTACGAACACTGAAGCTTTCTTT. The rearrangement joins TRBV5-1 to TRBJ1-1, with no clear D. CDR1 is SGHRS and CDR2 is YFSETQ in the germline V gene. The V and J ends lost 4 bases and 1 base respectively, with 8 bases between them. This CDR3 spans 13 amino acids.